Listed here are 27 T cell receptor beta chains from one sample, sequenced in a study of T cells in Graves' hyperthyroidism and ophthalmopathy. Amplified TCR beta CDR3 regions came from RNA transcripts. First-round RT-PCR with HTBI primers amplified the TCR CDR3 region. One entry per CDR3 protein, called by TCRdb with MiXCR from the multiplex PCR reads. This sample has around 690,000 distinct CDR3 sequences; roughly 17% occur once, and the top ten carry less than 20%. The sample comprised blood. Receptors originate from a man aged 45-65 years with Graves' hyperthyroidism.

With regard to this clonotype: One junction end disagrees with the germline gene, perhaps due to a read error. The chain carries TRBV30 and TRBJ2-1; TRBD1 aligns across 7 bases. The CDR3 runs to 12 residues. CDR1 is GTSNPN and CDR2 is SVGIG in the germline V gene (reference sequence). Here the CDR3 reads CPWSVQGSEQFF. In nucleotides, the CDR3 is TGTCCCTGGAGTGTACAGGGGAGTGAGCAGTTCTTC.

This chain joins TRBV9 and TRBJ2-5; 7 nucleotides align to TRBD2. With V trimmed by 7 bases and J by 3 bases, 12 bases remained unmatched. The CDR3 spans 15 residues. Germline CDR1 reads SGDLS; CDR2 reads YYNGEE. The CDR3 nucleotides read TGTGCCAGCGGCGATCGGGGAGGGTCCGAAGAGACCCAGTACTTC. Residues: CASGDRGGSEETQYF.

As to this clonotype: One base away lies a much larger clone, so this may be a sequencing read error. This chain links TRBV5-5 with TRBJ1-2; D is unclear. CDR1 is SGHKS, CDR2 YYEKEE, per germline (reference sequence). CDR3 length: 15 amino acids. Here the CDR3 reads CASSLGPLANSGYTF. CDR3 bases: TGTGCCAGCAGCTTGGGACCGTTAGCTAACTCTGGCTACACCTTC. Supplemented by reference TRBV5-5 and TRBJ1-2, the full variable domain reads DAGVTQSPTHLIKTRGQQVTLRCSPISGHKSVSWYQQVLGQGPQFIFQYYEKEERGRGNFPDRFSARQFPNYSSELNVNALLLGDSALYLCASSLGPLANSGYTFGSGTRLTVV.

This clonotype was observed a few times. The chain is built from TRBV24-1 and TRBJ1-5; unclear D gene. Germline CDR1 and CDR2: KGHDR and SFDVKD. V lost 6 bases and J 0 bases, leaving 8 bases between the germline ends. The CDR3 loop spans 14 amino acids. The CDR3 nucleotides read TGTGCCACCAGTTCGGTATATAGCAATCAGCCCCAGCATTTT. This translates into CATSSVYSNQPQHF.

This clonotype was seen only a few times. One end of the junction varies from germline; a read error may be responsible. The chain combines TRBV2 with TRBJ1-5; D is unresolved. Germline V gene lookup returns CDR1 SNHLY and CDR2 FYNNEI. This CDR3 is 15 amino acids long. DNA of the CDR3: TGTGCCGGCAGTGAAGTCCGAGCAGCAAATCAGCCCCAGCATTTT. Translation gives CAGSEVRAANQPQHF.

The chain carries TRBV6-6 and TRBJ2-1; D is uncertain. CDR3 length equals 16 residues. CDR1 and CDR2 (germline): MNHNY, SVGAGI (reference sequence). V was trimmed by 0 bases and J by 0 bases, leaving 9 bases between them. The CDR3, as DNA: TGTGCCAGCAGTTACTCGGTCGGCAGCTCCTACAATGAGCAGTTCTTC. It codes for CASSYSVGSSYNEQFF.

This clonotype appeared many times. The CDR3 protein is CASSLGTGGDNYGYTF. CDR3 coding DNA: TGTGCCAGCAGCTTGGGGACAGGGGGCGATAACTATGGCTACACCTTC. The V and J genes are TRBV9 and TRBJ1-2; 12 bases are shared with TRBD1. Germline CDR1 SGDLS, CDR2 YYNGEE. The ends lost 4 bases at V and 1 base at J; junction bases unmatched: 5. The CDR3 length is 16 residues.

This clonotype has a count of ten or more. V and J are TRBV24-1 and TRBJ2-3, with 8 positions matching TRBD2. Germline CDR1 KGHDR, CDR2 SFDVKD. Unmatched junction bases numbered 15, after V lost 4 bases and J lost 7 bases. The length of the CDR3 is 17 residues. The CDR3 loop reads CATSDRKSGSRSHTQYF. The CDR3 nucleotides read TGTGCCACCAGTGACCGGAAAAGCGGGAGTCGTTCACATACGCAGTATTTT.

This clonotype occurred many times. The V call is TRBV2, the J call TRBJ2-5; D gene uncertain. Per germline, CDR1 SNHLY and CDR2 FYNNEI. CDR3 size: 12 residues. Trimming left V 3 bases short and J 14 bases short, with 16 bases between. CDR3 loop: CASSDSQAVVYF. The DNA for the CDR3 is TGTGCCAGCAGTGACTCCCAGGCGGTGGTATACTTC.

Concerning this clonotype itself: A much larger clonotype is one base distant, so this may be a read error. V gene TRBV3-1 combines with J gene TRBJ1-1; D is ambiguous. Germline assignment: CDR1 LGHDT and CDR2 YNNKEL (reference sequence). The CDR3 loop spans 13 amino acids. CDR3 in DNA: TGTGCCAGCAGCCAAGGGGTTTACACTGAAGCTTCCTTT. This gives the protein CASSQGVYTEASF.

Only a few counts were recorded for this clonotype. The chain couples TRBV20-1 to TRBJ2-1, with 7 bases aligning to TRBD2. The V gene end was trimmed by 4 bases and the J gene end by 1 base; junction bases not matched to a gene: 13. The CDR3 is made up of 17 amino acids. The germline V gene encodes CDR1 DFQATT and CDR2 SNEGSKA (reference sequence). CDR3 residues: CSATSGGGSRSYNEQFF. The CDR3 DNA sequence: TGCAGTGCTACGTCGGGTGGCGGGAGTAGGTCCTACAATGAGCAGTTCTTC.

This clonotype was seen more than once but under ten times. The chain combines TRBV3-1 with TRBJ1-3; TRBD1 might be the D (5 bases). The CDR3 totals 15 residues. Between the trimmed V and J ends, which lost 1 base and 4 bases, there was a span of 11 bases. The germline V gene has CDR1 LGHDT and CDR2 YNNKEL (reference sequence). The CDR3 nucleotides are TGTGCCAGCAGCCAAGCCCAGGGAGCCGGAAACACCATATATTTT. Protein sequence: CASSQAQGAGNTIYF.

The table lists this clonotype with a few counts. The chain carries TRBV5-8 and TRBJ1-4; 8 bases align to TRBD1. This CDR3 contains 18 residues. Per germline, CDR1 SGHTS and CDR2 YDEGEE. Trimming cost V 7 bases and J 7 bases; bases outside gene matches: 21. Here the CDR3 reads CASVPRDRIMGSSEKLFF. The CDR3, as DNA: TGTGCCAGCGTTCCCCGGGACAGGATCATGGGGTCCAGTGAAAAACTGTTTTTT.

The CDR3 sequence: CASSSRGTGGQEQYF. CDR3 sequence (DNA): TGTGCCAGCAGTTCGCGCGGGACAGGGGGTCAAGAGCAGTACTTC. J is TRBJ2-7 and V is TRBV11-2, with 11 nucleotides matching TRBD1. Trimming took 6 bases from V and 7 from J; bases not matched to a gene: 11. The CDR3 is made up of 15 amino acids. CDR1 SGHAT and CDR2 FQNNGV come from the germline V gene.

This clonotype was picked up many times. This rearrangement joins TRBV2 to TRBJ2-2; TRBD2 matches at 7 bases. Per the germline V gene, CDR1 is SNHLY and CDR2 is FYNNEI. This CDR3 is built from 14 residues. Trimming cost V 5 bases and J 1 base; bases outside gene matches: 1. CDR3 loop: CASSTGGNTGELFF. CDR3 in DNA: TGTGCCAGCAGTACGGGGGGGAACACCGGGGAGCTGTTTTTT.

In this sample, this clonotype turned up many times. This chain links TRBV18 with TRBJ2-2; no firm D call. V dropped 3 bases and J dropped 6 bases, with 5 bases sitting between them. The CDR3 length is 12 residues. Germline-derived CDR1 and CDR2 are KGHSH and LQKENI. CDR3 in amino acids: CASSPAPGELFF. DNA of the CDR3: TGTGCCAGCTCACCGGCCCCCGGGGAGCTGTTTTTT.

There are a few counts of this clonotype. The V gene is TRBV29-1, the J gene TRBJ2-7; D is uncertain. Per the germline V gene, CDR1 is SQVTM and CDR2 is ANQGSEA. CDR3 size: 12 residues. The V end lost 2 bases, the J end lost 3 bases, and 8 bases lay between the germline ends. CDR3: CSVESAYYEQYF. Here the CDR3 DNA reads TGCAGCGTTGAATCGGCCTACTACGAGCAGTACTTC.

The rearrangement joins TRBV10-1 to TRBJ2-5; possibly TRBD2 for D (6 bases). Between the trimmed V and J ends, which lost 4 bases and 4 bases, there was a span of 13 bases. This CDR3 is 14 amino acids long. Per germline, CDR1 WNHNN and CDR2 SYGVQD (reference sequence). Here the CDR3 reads CASSVGGMGETQYF. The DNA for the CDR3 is TGCGCCAGCAGTGTTGGCGGGATGGGAGAGACCCAGTACTTC.

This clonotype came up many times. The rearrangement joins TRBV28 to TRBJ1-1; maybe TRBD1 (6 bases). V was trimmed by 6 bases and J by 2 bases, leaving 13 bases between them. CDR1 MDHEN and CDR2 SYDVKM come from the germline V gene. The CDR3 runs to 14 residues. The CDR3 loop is CASSLTGTNTEAFF. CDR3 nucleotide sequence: TGTGCCAGCAGCTTAACAGGGACAAACACTGAAGCTTTCTTT.

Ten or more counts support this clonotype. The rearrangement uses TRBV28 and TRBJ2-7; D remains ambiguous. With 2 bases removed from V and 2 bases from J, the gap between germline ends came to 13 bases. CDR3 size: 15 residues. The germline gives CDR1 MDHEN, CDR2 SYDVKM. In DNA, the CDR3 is TGTGCCAGCAGTTTAGCCTCTGCTAACCCCTACGAGCAGTACTTC. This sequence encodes CASSLASANPYEQYF.

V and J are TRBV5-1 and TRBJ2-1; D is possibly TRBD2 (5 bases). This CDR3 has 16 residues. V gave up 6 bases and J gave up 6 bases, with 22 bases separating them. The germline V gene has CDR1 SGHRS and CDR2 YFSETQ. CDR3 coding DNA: TGCGCCAGCACCCTGATGGCTAGCATAATGGGCAATGAGCAGTTCTTC. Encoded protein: CASTLMASIMGNEQFF.

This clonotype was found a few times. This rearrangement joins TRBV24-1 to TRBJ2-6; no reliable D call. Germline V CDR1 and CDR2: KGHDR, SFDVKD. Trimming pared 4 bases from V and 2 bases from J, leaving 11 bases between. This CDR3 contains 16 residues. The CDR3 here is CATSDKLNPGANVLTF. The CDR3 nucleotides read TGTGCCACCAGTGACAAACTTAATCCTGGGGCCAACGTCCTGACTTTC.

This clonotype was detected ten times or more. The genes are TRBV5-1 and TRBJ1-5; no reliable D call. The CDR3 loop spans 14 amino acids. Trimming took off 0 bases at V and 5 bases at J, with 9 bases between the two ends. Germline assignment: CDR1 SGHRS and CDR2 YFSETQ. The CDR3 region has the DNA TGCGCCAGCAGCTTGGAGTCGGCAGATCAGCCCCAGCATTTT. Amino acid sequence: CASSLESADQPQHF.

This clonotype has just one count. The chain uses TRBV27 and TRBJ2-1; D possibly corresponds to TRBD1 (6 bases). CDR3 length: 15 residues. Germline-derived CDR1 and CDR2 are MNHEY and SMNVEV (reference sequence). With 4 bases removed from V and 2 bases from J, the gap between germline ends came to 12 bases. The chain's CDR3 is CASSSDRTTYNEQFF. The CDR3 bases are TGTGCCAGCAGTTCAGACAGGACCACCTACAATGAGCAGTTCTTC.

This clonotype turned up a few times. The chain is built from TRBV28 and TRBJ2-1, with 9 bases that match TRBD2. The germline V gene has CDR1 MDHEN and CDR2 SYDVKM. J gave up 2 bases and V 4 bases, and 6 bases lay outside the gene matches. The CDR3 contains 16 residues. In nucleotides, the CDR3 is TGTGCCAGCAGTTCCGGGACTAGCCAAGCCTACAATGAGCAGTTCTTC. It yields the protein CASSSGTSQAYNEQFF.

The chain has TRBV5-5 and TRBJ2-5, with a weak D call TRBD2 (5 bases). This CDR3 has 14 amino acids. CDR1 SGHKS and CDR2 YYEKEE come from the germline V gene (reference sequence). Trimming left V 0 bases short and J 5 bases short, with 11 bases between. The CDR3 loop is CASSLVRGLETQYF. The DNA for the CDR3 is TGTGCCAGCAGCTTGGTCCGGGGTTTGGAGACCCAGTACTTC.

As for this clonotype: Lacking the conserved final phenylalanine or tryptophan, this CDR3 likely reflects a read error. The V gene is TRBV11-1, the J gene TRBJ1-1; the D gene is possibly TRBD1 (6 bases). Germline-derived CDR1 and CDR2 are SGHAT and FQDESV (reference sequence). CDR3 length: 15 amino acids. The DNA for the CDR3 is TGTGCCAGCAGCTATAGACAGGCCCTGAACACCGAAGCTTTCTGT. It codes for CASSYRQALNTEAFC.